This paragraph covers one TCR beta chain sequence. The data were obtained in a study of Tregs in tolerant kidney transplant recipients. Method: immunoSEQ multiplex PCR; TCRdb's copy keeps in-frame clones and lacks some. The sample has about 68,000 clones; 84% are singletons. This CDR3 has 13 residues. Looked up from germline, CDR1 is SEHNR and CDR2 is FQNEAQ (reference sequence). Trimming shortened V by 5 bases and J by 8 bases, and 15 bases separated the two germline ends. The TCR sequence derives from a human donor in good health. The gene calls are TRBV7-9 and TRBJ2-5; possible D gene TRBD1, 6 bases. Sequencing input: CD4+ T cells from blood. The CDR3 sequence is CASSPRQAETQYF. The CDR3 nucleotides are TGTGCCAGCAGCCCTCGACAGGCCGAAACCCAGTACTTC.